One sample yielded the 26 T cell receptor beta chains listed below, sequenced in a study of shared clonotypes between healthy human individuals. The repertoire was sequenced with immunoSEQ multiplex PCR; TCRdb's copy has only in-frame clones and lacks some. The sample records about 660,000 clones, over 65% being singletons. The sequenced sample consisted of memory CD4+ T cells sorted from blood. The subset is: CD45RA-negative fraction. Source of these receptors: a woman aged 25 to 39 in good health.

The CDR3 spells CASSRNGDDLQYF. The CDR3 nucleotides are TGTGCCAGCAGCCGCAATGGGGACGACCTTCAGTACTTC. The chain uses TRBV4-2 and TRBJ2-5; D tentatively reads TRBD1 or TRBD2 (5 bases each). The germline V gene has CDR1 LGHNA and CDR2 YNFKEQ. V lost 4 bases, J lost 11 bases, and 17 bases lay in between. The CDR3 runs 13 residues.

CDR3 protein: CASRRVGSGNTIYF. In DNA form, the CDR3 reads TGTGCCAGTAGAAGAGTTGGGTCCGGAAACACCATATATTTT. The genes are TRBV19 and TRBJ1-3, with D unresolved. Germline V gene sequence: CDR1 LNHDA, CDR2 SQIVND (reference sequence). This CDR3 spans 14 amino acids. V was clipped by 6 bases and J by 4 bases, with 13 bases between them.

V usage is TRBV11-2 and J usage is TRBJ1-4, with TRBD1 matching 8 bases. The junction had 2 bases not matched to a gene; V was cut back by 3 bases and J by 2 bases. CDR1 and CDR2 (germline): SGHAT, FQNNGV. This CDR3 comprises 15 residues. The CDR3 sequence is CASSLDRATNEKLFF. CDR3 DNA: TGTGCCAGCAGCTTGGACAGGGCCACTAATGAAAAACTGTTTTTT. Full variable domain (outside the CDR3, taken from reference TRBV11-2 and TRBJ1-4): EAGVAQSPRYKIIEKRQSVAFWCNPISGHATLYWYQQILGQGPKLLIQFQNNGVVDDSQLPKDRFSAERLKGVDSTLKIQPAKLEDSAVYLCASSLDRATNEKLFFGSGTQLSVL.

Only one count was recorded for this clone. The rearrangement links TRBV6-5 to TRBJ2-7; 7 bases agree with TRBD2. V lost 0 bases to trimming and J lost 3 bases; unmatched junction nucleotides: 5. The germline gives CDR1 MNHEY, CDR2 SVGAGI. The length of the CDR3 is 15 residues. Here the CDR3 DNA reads TGTGCCAGCAGTTACTCGGCTAGCGGAGGCTACGAGCAGTACTTC. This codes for CASSYSASGGYEQYF.

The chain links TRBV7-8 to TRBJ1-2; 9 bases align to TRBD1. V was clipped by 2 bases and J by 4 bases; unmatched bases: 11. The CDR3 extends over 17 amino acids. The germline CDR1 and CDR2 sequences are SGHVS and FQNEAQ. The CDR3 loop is CASSLRQGGHKGYGYTF. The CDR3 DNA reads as TGTGCCAGCAGCTTAAGACAGGGGGGTCACAAAGGCTATGGCTACACCTTC.

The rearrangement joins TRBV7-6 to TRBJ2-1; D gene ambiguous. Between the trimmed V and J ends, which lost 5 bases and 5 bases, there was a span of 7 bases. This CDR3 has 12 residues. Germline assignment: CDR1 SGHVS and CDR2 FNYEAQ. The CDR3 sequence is CASSHVNNEQFF. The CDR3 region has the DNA TGTGCCAGCAGCCATGTAAACAATGAGCAGTTCTTC.

The CDR3 reads CASQGILYDTQYF. CDR3 nucleotide sequence: TGTGCCAGCCAAGGGATTTTATACGATACGCAGTATTTT. The genes are TRBV7-9 and TRBJ2-3; no definite D call. The V end was cut by 8 bases, the J end by 6 bases, with 15 bases between. CDR1 is SEHNR, CDR2 FQNEAQ, per germline (reference sequence). This CDR3 spans 13 amino acids. Based on the CDR3 plus reference TRBV7-9 and TRBJ2-3, the full variable domain is DTGVSQNPRHKITKRGQNVTFRCDPISEHNRLYWYRQTLGQGPEFLTYFQNEAQLEKSRLLSDRFSAERPKGSFSTLEIQRTEQGDSAMYLCASQGILYDTQYFGPGTRLTVL.

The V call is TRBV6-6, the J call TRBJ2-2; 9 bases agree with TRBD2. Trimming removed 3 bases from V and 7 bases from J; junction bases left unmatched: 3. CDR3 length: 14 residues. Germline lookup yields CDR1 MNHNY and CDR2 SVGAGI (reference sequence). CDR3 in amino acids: CASSYLTSGGELFF. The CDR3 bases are TGTGCCAGCAGTTATTTGACTAGCGGCGGGGAGCTGTTTTTT.

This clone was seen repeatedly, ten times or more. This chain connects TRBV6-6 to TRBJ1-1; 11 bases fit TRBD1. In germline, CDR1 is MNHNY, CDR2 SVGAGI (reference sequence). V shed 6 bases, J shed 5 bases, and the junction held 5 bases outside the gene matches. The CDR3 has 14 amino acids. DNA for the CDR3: TGTGCCAGCAGAAGAGGGGACAGGGGGACTGAAGCTTTCTTT. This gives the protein CASRRGDRGTEAFF.

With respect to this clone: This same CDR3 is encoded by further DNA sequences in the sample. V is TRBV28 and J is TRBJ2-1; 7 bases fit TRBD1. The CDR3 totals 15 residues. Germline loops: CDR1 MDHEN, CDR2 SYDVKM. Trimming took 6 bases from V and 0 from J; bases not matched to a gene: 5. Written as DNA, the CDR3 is TGTGCCAGCAGAAGGACAGGCAGCTCCTACAATGAGCAGTTCTTC. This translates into CASRRTGSSYNEQFF.

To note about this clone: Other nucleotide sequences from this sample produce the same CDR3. CDR3 sequence (DNA): TGTGCCAGCAGCTTAGCTAGCCAAGAGACCCAGTACTTC. Its protein product is CASSLASQETQYF. The V gene is TRBV11-2, the J gene TRBJ2-5, with D uncertain. Trimming stripped 1 base from V and 1 base from J, with 4 bases between. This CDR3 comprises 13 residues. CDR1 is SGHAT and CDR2 is FQNNGV in the germline V gene.

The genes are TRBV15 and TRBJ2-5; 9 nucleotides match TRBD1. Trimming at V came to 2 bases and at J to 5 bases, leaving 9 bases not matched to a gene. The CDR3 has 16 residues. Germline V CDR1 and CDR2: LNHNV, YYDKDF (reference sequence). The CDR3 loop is CATSRRGTGLMETQYF. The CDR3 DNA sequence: TGTGCCACCAGCAGAAGGGGGACAGGGCTTATGGAGACCCAGTACTTC.

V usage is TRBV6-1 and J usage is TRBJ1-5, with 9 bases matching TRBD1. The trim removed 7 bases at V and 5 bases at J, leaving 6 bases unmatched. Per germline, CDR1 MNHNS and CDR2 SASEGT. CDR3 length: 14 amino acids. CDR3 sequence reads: CASKQGAEDQPQHF. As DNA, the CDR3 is TGTGCCAGCAAACAGGGGGCGGAGGATCAGCCCCAGCATTTT.

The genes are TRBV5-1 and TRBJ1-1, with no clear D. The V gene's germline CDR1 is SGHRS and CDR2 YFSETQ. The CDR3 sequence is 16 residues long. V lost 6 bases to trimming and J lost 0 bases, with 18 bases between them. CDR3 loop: CASTLTPTAMNTEAFF. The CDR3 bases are TGCGCCAGCACCCTGACCCCGACGGCAATGAACACTGAAGCTTTCTTT. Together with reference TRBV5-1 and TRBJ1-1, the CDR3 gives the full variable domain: KAGVTQTPRYLIKTRGQQVTLSCSPISGHRSVSWYQQTPGQGLQFLFEYFSETQRNKGNFPGRFSGRQFSNSRSEMNVSTLELGDSALYLCASTLTPTAMNTEAFFGQGTRLTVV.

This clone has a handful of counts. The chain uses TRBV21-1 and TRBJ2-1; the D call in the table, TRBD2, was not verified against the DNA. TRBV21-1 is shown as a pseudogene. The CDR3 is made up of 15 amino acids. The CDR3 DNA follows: TGTGCCAGCACCCTCCGGGACTACTCCTACAATGAGCAGTTCTTC. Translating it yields CASTLRDYSYNEQFF.

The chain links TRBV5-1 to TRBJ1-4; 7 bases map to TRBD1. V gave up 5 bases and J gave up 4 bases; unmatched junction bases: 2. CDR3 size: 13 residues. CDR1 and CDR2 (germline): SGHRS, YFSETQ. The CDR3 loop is CASRRDSNEKLFF. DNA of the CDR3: TGCGCCAGCAGACGGGACAGTAATGAAAAACTGTTTTTT.

CDR3 bases: TGTGCCAGCAGTTTTGTACAGGTGGGGCTGTTTTTT. Residues: CASSFVQVGLFF. The chain is built from TRBV28 and TRBJ2-2; TRBD1 might be the D (5 bases). V dropped 3 bases and J dropped 13 bases, with 12 bases sitting between them. Germline CDR1 MDHEN, CDR2 SYDVKM. The CDR3 covers 12 residues.

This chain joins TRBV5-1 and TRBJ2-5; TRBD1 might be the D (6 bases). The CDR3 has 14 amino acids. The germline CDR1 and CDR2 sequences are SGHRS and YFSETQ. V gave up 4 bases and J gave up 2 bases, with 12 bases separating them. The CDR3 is CASSPRQVQETQYF. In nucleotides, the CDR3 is TGCGCCAGCAGCCCTAGACAGGTTCAAGAGACCCAGTACTTC.

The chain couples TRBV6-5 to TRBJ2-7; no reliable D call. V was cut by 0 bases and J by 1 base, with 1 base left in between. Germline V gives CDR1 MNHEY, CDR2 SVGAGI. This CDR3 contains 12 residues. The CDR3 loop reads CASSYSSYEQYF. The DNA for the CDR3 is TGTGCCAGCAGTTACTCTTCCTACGAGCAGTACTTC.

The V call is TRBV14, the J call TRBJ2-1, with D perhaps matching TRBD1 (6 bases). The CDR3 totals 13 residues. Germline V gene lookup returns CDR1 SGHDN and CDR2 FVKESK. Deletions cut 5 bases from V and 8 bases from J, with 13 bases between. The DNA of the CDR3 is TGTGCCAGCAGCACAGGGTTTTCGGATGAGCAGTTCTTC. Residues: CASSTGFSDEQFF.

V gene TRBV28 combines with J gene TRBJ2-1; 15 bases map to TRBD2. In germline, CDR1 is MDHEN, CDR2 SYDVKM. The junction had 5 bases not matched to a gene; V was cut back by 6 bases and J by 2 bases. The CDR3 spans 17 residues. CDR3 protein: CASRWTSGRGAYNEQFF. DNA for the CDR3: TGTGCCAGCAGATGGACTAGCGGGAGGGGAGCCTACAATGAGCAGTTCTTC.

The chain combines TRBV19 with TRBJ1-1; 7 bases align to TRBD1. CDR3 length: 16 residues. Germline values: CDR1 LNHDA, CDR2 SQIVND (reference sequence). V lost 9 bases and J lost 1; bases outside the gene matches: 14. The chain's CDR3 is CASLPTPQGPNTEAFF. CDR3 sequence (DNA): TGTGCCAGCCTTCCCACGCCACAGGGGCCGAACACTGAAGCTTTCTTT.

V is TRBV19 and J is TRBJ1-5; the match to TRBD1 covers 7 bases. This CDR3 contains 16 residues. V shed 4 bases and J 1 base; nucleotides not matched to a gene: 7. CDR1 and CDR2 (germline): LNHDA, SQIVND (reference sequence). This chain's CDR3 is CASSKRGQLSNQPQHF. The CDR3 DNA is TGTGCCAGTAGTAAGAGGGGGCAGTTAAGCAATCAGCCCCAGCATTTT.

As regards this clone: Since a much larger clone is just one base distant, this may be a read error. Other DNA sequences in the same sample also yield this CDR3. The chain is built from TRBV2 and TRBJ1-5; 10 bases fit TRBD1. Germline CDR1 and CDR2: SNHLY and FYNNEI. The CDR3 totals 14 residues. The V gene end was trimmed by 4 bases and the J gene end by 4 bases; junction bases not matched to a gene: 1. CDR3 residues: CASSGTGGNQPQHF. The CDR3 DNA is TGTGCCAGCAGTGGGACAGGGGGGAATCAGCCCCAGCATTTT.

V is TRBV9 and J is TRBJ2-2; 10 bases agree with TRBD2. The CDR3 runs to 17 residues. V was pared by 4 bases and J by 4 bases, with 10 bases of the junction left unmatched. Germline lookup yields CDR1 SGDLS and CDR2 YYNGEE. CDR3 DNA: TGTGCCAGCAGCCCCGGAATAGCGGGAGGCTTCACCGGGGAGCTGTTTTTT. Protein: CASSPGIAGGFTGELFF.

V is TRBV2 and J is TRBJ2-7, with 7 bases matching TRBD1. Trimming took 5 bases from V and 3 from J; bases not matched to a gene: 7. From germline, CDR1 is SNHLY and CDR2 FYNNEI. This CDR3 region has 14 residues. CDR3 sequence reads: CASSPTGMGYEQYF. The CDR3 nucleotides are TGTGCCAGCAGTCCGACAGGGATGGGCTACGAGCAGTACTTC. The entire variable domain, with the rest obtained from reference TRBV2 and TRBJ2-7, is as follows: EPEVTQTPSHQVTQMGQEVILRCVPISNHLYFYWYRQILGQKVEFLVSFYNNEISEKSEIFDDQFSVERPDGSNFTLKIRSTKLEDSAMYFCASSPTGMGYEQYFGPGTRLTVT.